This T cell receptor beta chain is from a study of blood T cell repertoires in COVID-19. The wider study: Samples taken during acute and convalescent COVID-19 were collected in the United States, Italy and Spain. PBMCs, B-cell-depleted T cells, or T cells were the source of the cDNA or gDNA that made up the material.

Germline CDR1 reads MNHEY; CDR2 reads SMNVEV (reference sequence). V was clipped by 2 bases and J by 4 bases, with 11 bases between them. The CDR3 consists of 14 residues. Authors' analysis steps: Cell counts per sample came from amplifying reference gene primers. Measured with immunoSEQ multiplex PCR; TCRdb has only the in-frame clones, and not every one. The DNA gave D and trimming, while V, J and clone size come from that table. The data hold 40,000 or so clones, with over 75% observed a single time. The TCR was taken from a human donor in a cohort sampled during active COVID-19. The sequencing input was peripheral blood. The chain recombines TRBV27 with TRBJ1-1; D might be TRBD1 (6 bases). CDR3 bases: TGTGCCAGCAGTTTAGTCAGGGGTGGCACTGAAGCTTTCTTT. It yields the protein CASSLVRGGTEAFF.